This TCR beta chain derives from a study of OX40 agonist ivuxolimab in advanced cancers. CDR3 length: 12 amino acids. Germline values: CDR1 SNHLY, CDR2 FYNNEI. Measured with immunoSEQ multiplex PCR; TCRdb has only the in-frame clones, and not every one. The table shows more than 75,000 clones, with roughly 86% occurring only once. The chain employs TRBV2 and TRBJ2-5; D is possibly TRBD2 (5 bases). The J call is uncertain, as TRBJ2-7 better fits the DNA end. The TCR originated in an adult with an advanced solid tumor such as melanoma, head and neck, liver or kidney cancer. The specimen comprised CD4+ or CD8+ T cells sorted from blood, sampled in a trial of the OX40 agonist ivuxolimab. CDR3 region: CASKRELYEQYF. The CDR3 DNA reads TGTGCCAGCAAAAGGGAGCTCTACGAGCAGTACTTC.